One and the same sample provided the 17 T cell receptor beta chains below, sequenced in a study of blood T cell repertoires in COVID-19. Assay: immunoSEQ multiplex PCR; the TCRdb copy retains only in-frame clones and omits some. The data show roughly 20,000 clones, 75% to 95% seen once. Sequencing used peripheral blood. The receptors were gathered from a man between 65 and 80 years old with active COVID-19.

The chain has TRBV24-1 and TRBJ2-1; TRBD1 is a possible D gene (6 bases). Between the trimmed V and J ends, which lost 3 bases and 1 base, there was a span of 15 bases. Germline assignment: CDR1 KGHDR and CDR2 SFDVKD. CDR3 size: 17 residues. The chain's CDR3 is CATSDVTGIGSYNEQFF. DNA of the CDR3: TGTGCCACCAGTGATGTAACAGGGATTGGGTCCTACAATGAGCAGTTCTTC.

The chain joins TRBV24-1 to TRBJ2-1, with 7 bases that match TRBD1. Germline loops: CDR1 KGHDR, CDR2 SFDVKD. This CDR3 is 15 amino acids long. J gave up 5 bases and V 4 bases, and 7 bases lay outside the gene matches. For the CDR3, the DNA is TGTGCCACCAGTGACCCCCGGGACAGAGACAATGAGCAGTTCTTC. Translation: CATSDPRDRDNEQFF.

This chain connects TRBV27 to TRBJ1-2; 9 nucleotides agree with TRBD1. The CDR3 contains 14 residues. The germline gives CDR1 MNHEY, CDR2 SMNVEV (reference sequence). The V and J ends lost 6 bases and 4 bases, in that order; junction bases with no gene match: 6. In DNA form, the CDR3 reads TGTGCCAGCAGCCGGGACAGGGACCTCTATGGCTACACCTTC. It codes for CASSRDRDLYGYTF.

This clone was detected only once. The chain employs TRBV29-1 and TRBJ1-2, with 8 bases identical to TRBD1. Germline trimming cut 7 bases from V and 8 bases from J; bases unmatched to any gene: 3. The CDR3 totals 10 residues. Germline CDR1 reads SQVTM; CDR2 reads ANQGSEA. CDR3 loop: CSAGTGGYTF. The CDR3, as DNA: TGCAGCGCGGGGACAGGCGGCTACACCTTC.

The V call is TRBV7-3, the J call TRBJ2-5; the D gene is possibly TRBD1 (6 bases). Germline-derived CDR1 and CDR2 are SGHTA and FQGTGA. This CDR3 spans 13 amino acids. The V and J ends lost 5 bases and 5 bases respectively, with 12 bases between them. CDR3 residues: CASSRGQGETQYF. CDR3 nucleotides: TGTGCCAGCAGCCGCGGTCAGGGGGAGACCCAGTACTTC.

V is TRBV27 and J is TRBJ2-1, with 13 bases fitting TRBD2. The V gene end was trimmed by 10 bases and the J gene end by 6 bases; junction bases not matched to a gene: 3. CDR1 and CDR2 (germline): MNHEY, SMNVEV (reference sequence). The CDR3 length is 13 residues. This CDR3 reads CATRLAGGNEQFF. The CDR3 nucleotides are TGTGCCACTCGACTAGCGGGGGGCAATGAGCAGTTCTTC.

The genes are TRBV3-1 (or the pseudogene TRBV3-2) and TRBJ2-7; possible D gene TRBD1, 5 bases. The CDR3 extends over 14 amino acids. CDR1 and CDR2 from the germline V gene are LGHDT and YNNKEL (reference sequence). The germline V and J ends were trimmed by 0 bases and 9 bases, with 15 bases remaining between them. CDR3 sequence: CASSQDVGPVGQYF. The CDR3 bases are TGTGCCAGCAGCCAAGATGTGGGGCCGGTGGGGCAGTACTTC.

This clone has just one count. The gene calls are TRBV5-1 and TRBJ1-5; a possible D gene is TRBD1 (5 bases). This CDR3 spans 15 amino acids. CDR1 and CDR2 from the germline V gene are SGHRS and YFSETQ. V lost 0 bases, J lost 11 bases, and 18 bases lay in between. The CDR3 loop is CASSLGQGPFGAQHF. The CDR3 DNA reads TGCGCCAGCAGCTTGGGTCAGGGCCCCTTTGGGGCCCAGCATTTT. The entire variable domain, with the rest obtained from reference TRBV5-1 and TRBJ1-5, is as follows: KAGVTQTPRYLIKTRGQQVTLSCSPISGHRSVSWYQQTPGQGLQFLFEYFSETQRNKGNFPGRFSGRQFSNSRSEMNVSTLELGDSALYLCASSLGQGPFGAQHFGDGTRLSIL.

V is TRBV6-5 and J is TRBJ1-5, with no clear D. In germline, CDR1 is MNHEY, CDR2 SVGAGI. V shed 6 bases and J shed 0 bases, with 6 bases lying between them. The CDR3 covers 13 residues. The CDR3 loop reads CASSPYSNQPQHF. CDR3 in DNA: TGTGCCAGCAGCCCCTATAGCAATCAGCCCCAGCATTTT.

This chain links TRBV6-5 with TRBJ2-7; unclear D gene. V shed 5 bases and J shed 8 bases, with 10 bases lying between them. From germline, CDR1 is MNHEY and CDR2 SVGAGI. This CDR3 is 11 amino acids long. The CDR3 loop is CASSQYSQQYF. The CDR3 nucleotides read TGTGCCAGCAGTCAATACTCCCAGCAGTACTTC.

The CDR3 DNA follows: TGTGCCAGCAGTCAACCGGGACAGCAAGAGACCCAGTACTTC. Its protein product is CASSQPGQQETQYF. The chain is built from TRBV11-1 and TRBJ2-5; 7 positions match TRBD1. Losses at the gene ends were 6 bases for V and 2 bases for J; bases not matched to a gene: 6. Per germline, CDR1 SGHAT and CDR2 FQDESV (reference sequence). This CDR3 is built from 14 residues.

This clone is judged medium-sized. The J gene is TRBJ2-7, the V gene TRBV4-3; 12 positions match TRBD2. The CDR3 contains 17 residues. V lost 1 base to trimming and J lost 6 bases; unmatched junction nucleotides: 10. CDR1 is LGHNA and CDR2 is YSLEER in the germline V gene. CDR3 bases: TGCGCCAGCAGCCAAGGACTAGCGGGAGTCTTGGAGGGCGAGCAGTACTTC. Protein sequence: CASSQGLAGVLEGEQYF.

This clone was recorded only once. V is TRBV28 and J is TRBJ1-6, with D tentatively TRBD1 (6 bases). Germline-derived CDR1 and CDR2 are MDHEN and SYDVKM. This CDR3 has 17 residues. Trimming shortened V by 4 bases and J by 3 bases, and 16 bases separated the two germline ends. Written as DNA, the CDR3 is TGTGCCAGCAGTTCAACTCCAGGGGCTAGCTATAATTCACCCCTCCACTTT. It yields the protein CASSSTPGASYNSPLHF. The whole variable domain, remainder taken from reference TRBV28 and TRBJ1-6, is DVKVTQSSRYLVKRTGEKVFLECVQDMDHENMFWYRQDPGLGLRLIYFSYDVKMKEKGDIPEGYSVSREKKERFSLILESASTNQTSMYLCASSSTPGASYNSPLHFGNGTRLTVT.

J is TRBJ1-6 and V is TRBV18; TRBD1 agrees at 9 bases. Germline V lookup: CDR1 KGHSH, CDR2 LQKENI. Unmatched junction bases numbered 8, after V lost 4 bases and J lost 10 bases. The CDR3 has 15 residues. In DNA, the CDR3 is TGTGCCAGCTCACAAAACAGGGGGCAAGGCTCACCCCTCCACTTT. Amino acid sequence: CASSQNRGQGSPLHF. Full variable domain (outside the CDR3, taken from reference TRBV18 and TRBJ1-6): NAGVMQNPRHLVRRRGQEARLRCSPMKGHSHVYWYRQLPEEGLKFMVYLQKENIIDESGMPKERFSAEFPKEGPSILRIQQVVRGDSAAYFCASSQNRGQGSPLHFGNGTRLTVT.

This clone is a singleton in its sample. The chain combines TRBV6-4 with TRBJ2-7; TRBD1 agrees at 9 bases. CDR1 is MRHNA and CDR2 is SNTAGT in the germline V gene. This CDR3 is built from 19 residues. V trimming: 0 bases; J trimming: 8 bases; junction bases outside the gene matches: 20. This chain's CDR3 is CASSDSTRDRVRGQAQQYF. The CDR3 region has the DNA TGTGCCAGCAGTGACTCGACCCGGGACAGGGTGCGGGGTCAGGCCCAGCAGTACTTC.

The chain joins TRBV9 to TRBJ2-5, with 9 bases aligning to TRBD1. Germline V gives CDR1 SGDLS, CDR2 YYNGEE. The CDR3 extends over 14 amino acids. Trimming cost V 4 bases and J 5 bases; bases outside gene matches: 6. The chain's CDR3 is CASSITGGGETQYF. CDR3 coding DNA: TGTGCCAGCAGCATTACAGGGGGCGGGGAGACCCAGTACTTC.

This sequence joins TRBV18 and TRBJ1-4; D is undetermined. CDR3 length equals 13 residues. The V gene lost 3 bases and the J gene lost 8 bases, with 10 bases spanning the gap. Germline CDR1 and CDR2: KGHSH and LQKENI. The CDR3 DNA is TGTGCCAGCTCACCCTCTATCGCCGAAAAACTGTTTTTT. It encodes CASSPSIAEKLFF.